This T cell receptor beta chain comes out of a study of cytomegalovirus exposure and HLA in healthy donors. This clone was observed a few times. Its antigen is not known. Vbeta (60) and Jbeta (13) primers were used in the PCR. Data came from immunoSEQ multiplex PCR; TCRdb stores just in-frame clones and leaves some out. The table shows more than 90,000 clones, with approximately 75% occurring only once. Study-level points and caveats: Per a prior analysis, the majority of TCR beta V segments were productive roughly 87% or roughly 30% of the time. Later, an analysis found that common viral pathogens appeared to be linked with several of the most significant clusters. In vitro work confirmed that three CMV-associated chains recognize CMV antigens.

CDR1 and CDR2 from the germline V gene are MNHNS and SASEGT. This CDR3 has 14 residues. Trimming removed 1 base from V and 4 bases from J, with 10 bases in between. The source of this sequence is a woman in her 40s in good health and CMV-seronegative. The V call is TRBV6-1, the J call TRBJ1-2; D is unclear. What was sequenced was PBMCs. This chain's CDR3 is CASSEGGGPYGYTF. CDR3 DNA: TGTGCCAGCAGTGAAGGCGGCGGTCCCTATGGCTACACCTTC.